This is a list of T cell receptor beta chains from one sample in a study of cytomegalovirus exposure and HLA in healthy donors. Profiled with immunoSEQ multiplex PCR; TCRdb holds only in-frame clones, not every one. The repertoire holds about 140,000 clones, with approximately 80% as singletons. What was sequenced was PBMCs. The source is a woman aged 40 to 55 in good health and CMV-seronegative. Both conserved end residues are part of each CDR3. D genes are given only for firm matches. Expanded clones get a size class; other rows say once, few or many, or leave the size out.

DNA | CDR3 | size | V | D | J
TGTGCCAGCAGCTTGGACCCACTAGGATACACTGAAGCTTTCTTT | CASSLDPLGYTEAFF | . | TRBV5-6 | . | TRBJ1-1
TGTGCCAGCAGTGGGACAGGCTCCCAAGAGACCCAGTACTTC | CASSGTGSQETQYF | few | TRBV7-6 | TRBD1 | TRBJ2-5
TGTGCCAGCTTCGGGACTGGACCCTACGAGCAGTACTTC | CASFGTGPYEQYF | . | TRBV6-5 | . | TRBJ2-7
TGTGCCAGCTCTCAACCGGGACAGGGCTTCTACGAGCAGTACTTC | CASSQPGQGFYEQYF | . | TRBV18 | TRBD1 | TRBJ2-7
TGTGCCAGCAGCCTAGCAGGGGACTCCTACAATGAGCAGTTCTTC | CASSLAGDSYNEQFF | . | TRBV5-5 | . | TRBJ2-1
TGTGCCAGCAGTCGACAGGCCGGAGCCAAAAACATTCAGTACTTC | CASSRQAGAKNIQYF | . | TRBV27 | . | TRBJ2-4
TGTGCCAGCAGCTTACAGGGGGAAGAAAAACTGTTTTTT | CASSLQGEEKLFF | . | TRBV5-4 | TRBD1 | TRBJ1-4
TGTGCCAGCAGCCTGACTAGCTCCTACAATGAGCAGTTCTTC | CASSLTSSYNEQFF | . | TRBV7-2 | . | TRBJ2-1
TGTGCCAGCTCACCCTTGAACACTGAAGCTTTCTTT | CASSPLNTEAFF | . | TRBV18 | . | TRBJ1-1
TGTGCCAGCTTACTTAGCGGGAGGGCAAGGCAAGAGACCCAGTACTTC | CASLLSGRARQETQYF | . | TRBV7-9 | TRBD2 | TRBJ2-5
TGTGCCAGCTGCCGGGACAGGGGGCCTCAAGAGACCCAGTACTTC | CASCRDRGPQETQYF | few | TRBV7-9 | TRBD1 | TRBJ2-5
TGCGCCAGTTCGCAGGGGACTAGCGGCCACGAGCAGTACTTC | CASSQGTSGHEQYF | . | TRBV5-1 | TRBD2 | TRBJ2-7
TGTGCCAGCAGTTTCAATCCGGGACAGCGGACCGAGCAGTACTTC | CASSFNPGQRTEQYF | . | TRBV6-4 | TRBD1 | TRBJ2-7
TGTGCCAGCAGGACAACCGGGACAGGGGTTGGCGAGCAGTACTTC | CASRTTGTGVGEQYF | . | TRBV28 | TRBD1 | TRBJ2-7
TGTGCCAGTTCGCGGGACAGGGTCATCTATGGCTACACCTTC | CASSRDRVIYGYTF | . | TRBV19 | TRBD1 | TRBJ1-2
TGTGCCAGTAGCCGGCGGGGCGTGGCTGAAGCTTTCTTT | CASSRRGVAEAFF | . | TRBV19 | . | TRBJ1-1
TGCAGCGTTGAGGCTAGCGGGACAACTGGGGCCAACGTCCTGACTTTC | CSVEASGTTGANVLTF | . | TRBV29-1 | TRBD2 | TRBJ2-6
TGTGCCAGCAGCGAACGGAGAGGAGTAAGAGATACGCAGTATTTT | CASSERRGVRDTQYF | . | TRBV7-9 | . | TRBJ2-3
TGTGCCAGCAGCAAACCGGGGGGTACAGAGCAGTACTTC | CASSKPGGTEQYF | . | TRBV21-1 | . | TRBJ2-7
TGTGCCAGAAGCAGACATCGGGACAGGCCTATCGTGGGCTCCTACGAGCAGTACTTC | CARSRHRDRPIVGSYEQYF | . | TRBV5-3 | TRBD1 | TRBJ2-7
TGCGCCAGCAGCCAAGTAAACTCCGGGGCCAACGTCCTGACTTTC | CASSQVNSGANVLTF | . | TRBV4-1 | . | TRBJ2-6
TGTGCCAGCAGCGGGAGGGGGAGGGATTACGAGCAGTACTTC | CASSGRGRDYEQYF | . | TRBV7-8 | . | TRBJ2-7
TGTGCCAGCAGTTTATTCCCTCCCGGGGGGCTCGGGACTGAAGCTTTCTTT | CASSLFPPGGLGTEAFF | . | TRBV28 | . | TRBJ1-1
TGTGCCAGCAGTTTAAGGACTACTAACTATGGCTACACCTTC | CASSLRTTNYGYTF | . | TRBV28 | . | TRBJ1-2
TGTGCCAGCAGTATCGCAGGGGACGCGCGTTATGGCTACACCTTC | CASSIAGDARYGYTF | few | TRBV6-1 | . | TRBJ1-2
TGTGCCAGCACCCTCTTAGGGGGAACTAAACGGCAACAGTTCTTC | CASTLLGGTKRQQFF | few | TRBV28 | . | TRBJ2-1
TGTGCCAGCAGTCCTATCAGCACAGGGCAGGAGGGCAATCAGCCCCAGCATTTT | CASSPISTGQEGNQPQHF | . | TRBV28 | . | TRBJ1-5